A selection of T cell receptor beta chains follows, all from one sample in a study of Graves' ophthalmopathy and Graves' hyperthyroidism. A single record per CDR3 protein comes from TCRdb applying MiXCR to the multiplex PCR reads. The data hold 900,000 to 1,200,000 distinct CDR3 sequences, with 35% to 40% observed a single time. The sample comprised peripheral blood or thyroid tissue (not recorded which). The receptors originated from an adult man with Graves' hyperthyroidism. CDR3s include the opening cysteine and the closing phenylalanine or tryptophan. The D gene is left open where the match is weak. Clone size is stated in some rows and not others, as once, few, many or a class when expanded.

v_call: TRBV15
j_call: TRBJ1-6
clone_size: many
d_call: NA
cdr3_aa: CATSRDYEGSNSPLHF
cdr3_nt: TGTGCCACCAGCAGAGATTACGAGGGCAGTAATTCACCCCTCCACTTT

v_call: TRBV7-2
j_call: TRBJ2-5
clone_size: NA
d_call: NA
cdr3_aa: CASSLAGVSETQYF
cdr3_nt: TGTGCCAGCAGCTTAGCGGGAGTCTCAGAGACCCAGTACTTC

v_call: TRBV9
j_call: TRBJ2-7
clone_size: few
d_call: TRBD1
cdr3_aa: CASSVGSGGLSEQYF
cdr3_nt: TGTGCCAGCAGCGTAGGTTCAGGGGGCTTGAGCGAGCAGTACTTC

v_call: TRBV7-9
j_call: TRBJ2-5
clone_size: many
d_call: NA
cdr3_aa: CASSLIGGSQETQYF
cdr3_nt: TGTGCCAGCAGCTTAATCGGGGGTTCCCAAGAGACCCAGTACTTC

v_call: TRBV15
j_call: TRBJ1-2
clone_size: NA
d_call: TRBD1
cdr3_aa: CATSRARDSLLNYGYTF
cdr3_nt: TGTGCCACCAGCAGGGCACGGGACAGTCTTTTAAACTATGGCTACACCTTC

v_call: TRBV19
j_call: TRBJ2-7
clone_size: few
d_call: TRBD1
cdr3_aa: CASSTPRGTVSSYEQYF
cdr3_nt: TGTGCCAGTAGTACCCCCCGTGGGACAGTGAGCTCCTACGAGCAGTACTTC

v_call: TRBV20-1
j_call: TRBJ2-6
clone_size: many
d_call: NA
cdr3_aa: CSAPPIPPGANVLTF
cdr3_nt: TGCAGTGCTCCTCCAATTCCACCTGGGGCCAACGTCCTGACTTTC

v_call: TRBV5-1
j_call: TRBJ1-2
clone_size: many
d_call: NA
cdr3_aa: CASSLTSGGRGYTF
cdr3_nt: TGCGCCAGCAGCTTGACCTCGGGGGGCCGTGGCTACACCTTC

v_call: TRBV5-1
j_call: TRBJ2-5
clone_size: many
d_call: NA
cdr3_aa: CASSFVQGIETQYF
cdr3_nt: TGCGCCAGCAGCTTCGTCCAGGGGATCGAGACCCAGTACTTC

v_call: TRBV11-2
j_call: TRBJ2-6
clone_size: NA
d_call: NA
cdr3_aa: CASSLSRGAHKNSGANVLTF
cdr3_nt: TGTGCCAGCAGCCTAAGTCGGGGGGCCCACAAAAACTCTGGGGCCAACGTCCTGACTTTC

v_call: TRBV18
j_call: TRBJ2-5
clone_size: NA
d_call: NA
cdr3_aa: CASSPSFPGTQETQYF
cdr3_nt: TGTGCCAGCTCACCAAGTTTCCCGGGGACCCAAGAGACCCAGTACTTC

v_call: TRBV29-1
j_call: TRBJ2-2
clone_size: NA
d_call: TRBD1
cdr3_aa: CSVEIPRGYGELFF
cdr3_nt: TGCAGCGTTGAGATCCCCAGGGGGTACGGGGAGCTGTTTTTT

v_call: TRBV24-1
j_call: TRBJ2-7
clone_size: many
d_call: NA
cdr3_aa: CATSDRYEQYF
cdr3_nt: TGTGCCACCAGTGACAGATACGAGCAGTACTTC

v_call: TRBV24-1
j_call: TRBJ2-7
clone_size: many
d_call: NA
cdr3_aa: CATMKGTGYEQYF
cdr3_nt: TGTGCCACCATGAAAGGGACGGGGTACGAGCAGTACTTC

v_call: TRBV2
j_call: TRBJ2-7
clone_size: many
d_call: TRBD2
cdr3_aa: CASRDGTSGSYEQYF
cdr3_nt: TGTGCCAGCAGGGATGGGACTAGCGGGAGTTACGAGCAGTACTTC

v_call: TRBV10-3
j_call: TRBJ1-6
clone_size: many
d_call: TRBD1
cdr3_aa: CAISRQGSPLHF
cdr3_nt: TGTGCCATCAGCAGACAGGGATCACCCCTCCACTTT

v_call: TRBV6-2/TRBV6-3
j_call: TRBJ1-6
clone_size: many
d_call: NA
cdr3_aa: CASSYGGALHF
cdr3_nt: TGTGCCAGCAGTTACGGTGGAGCCCTCCACTTT

v_call: TRBV11-2
j_call: TRBJ2-5
clone_size: NA
d_call: TRBD2
cdr3_aa: CASSQGLARGRETQYF
cdr3_nt: TGTGCCAGCAGCCAGGGACTAGCGAGGGGTCGAGAGACCCAGTACTTC

v_call: TRBV12-3/TRBV12-4
j_call: TRBJ2-2
clone_size: few
d_call: NA
cdr3_aa: CASSLREIQGELFF
cdr3_nt: TGTGCCAGCAGTTTACGGGAAATTCAGGGGGAGCTGTTTTTT

v_call: TRBV7-2
j_call: TRBJ2-3
clone_size: few
d_call: NA
cdr3_aa: CASSLGAISTDTQYF
cdr3_nt: TGTGCCAGCAGCTTAGGAGCAATTAGCACAGATACGCAGTATTTT

v_call: TRBV7-2
j_call: TRBJ1-4
clone_size: NA
d_call: NA
cdr3_aa: CASSLKLFF
cdr3_nt: TGTGCCAGCAGCTTAAAACTGTTTTTT

v_call: TRBV7-9
j_call: TRBJ2-7
clone_size: NA
d_call: NA
cdr3_aa: CASSVDRRAYEQYF
cdr3_nt: TGTGCCAGCAGCGTCGACAGGCGCGCCTACGAGCAGTACTTC

v_call: TRBV30
j_call: TRBJ1-1
clone_size: few
d_call: NA
cdr3_aa: CAWINLGNTEAFF
cdr3_nt: TGTGCCTGGATCAACTTAGGAAACACTGAAGCTTTCTTT

v_call: TRBV15
j_call: TRBJ2-1
clone_size: NA
d_call: NA
cdr3_aa: CATSRLVNNEQFF
cdr3_nt: TGTGCCACCAGCCGACTAGTTAACAATGAGCAGTTCTTC

v_call: TRBV7-2
j_call: TRBJ2-7
clone_size: many
d_call: TRBD1
cdr3_aa: CASSLGRTGTYEQYF
cdr3_nt: TGTGCCAGCAGCTTAGGAAGGACAGGTACCTACGAGCAGTACTTC

v_call: TRBV20-1
j_call: TRBJ1-6
clone_size: many
d_call: TRBD1
cdr3_aa: CSARGGTGGSSPLHF
cdr3_nt: TGCAGTGCTAGAGGTGGGACAGGGGGAAGTTCACCCCTCCACTTT

v_call: TRBV3-1
j_call: TRBJ2-7
clone_size: NA
d_call: NA
cdr3_aa: CASSQEGWGGPYEQYF
cdr3_nt: TGTGCCAGCAGCCAAGAGGGGTGGGGCGGACCCTACGAGCAGTACTTC

v_call: TRBV7-2
j_call: TRBJ2-5
clone_size: few
d_call: NA
cdr3_aa: CASPPTGRWETQYF
cdr3_nt: TGTGCTAGCCCCCCGACAGGTCGGTGGGAGACCCAGTACTTC

v_call: TRBV7-2
j_call: TRBJ1-2
clone_size: many
d_call: NA
cdr3_aa: CASSPTGSGYTF
cdr3_nt: TGTGCCAGCAGCCCTACAGGGTCTGGCTACACCTTC

v_call: TRBV10-3
j_call: TRBJ1-2
clone_size: few
d_call: NA
cdr3_aa: CASSYPEKDETIGYGYTF
cdr3_nt: TGTGCCAGCAGTTACCCAGAAAAAGATGAAACAATTGGCTATGGCTACACCTTC

v_call: TRBV20-1
j_call: TRBJ1-1
clone_size: many
d_call: NA
cdr3_aa: CSAREAKMNTEAFF
cdr3_nt: TGCAGTGCTAGAGAGGCAAAAATGAACACTGAAGCTTTCTTT

v_call: TRBV5-1
j_call: TRBJ2-7
clone_size: many
d_call: TRBD2
cdr3_aa: CASSAGLAGGASYEQYF
cdr3_nt: TGCGCCAGCAGCGCGGGACTAGCGGGGGGTGCCTCCTACGAGCAGTACTTC

v_call: TRBV29-1
j_call: TRBJ1-5
clone_size: many
d_call: NA
cdr3_aa: CSVALGSGNQPQHF
cdr3_nt: TGCAGCGTTGCTTTGGGGTCGGGCAATCAGCCCCAGCATTTT

v_call: TRBV29-1
j_call: TRBJ2-5
clone_size: many
d_call: TRBD1
cdr3_aa: CSPVTGEFETQYF
cdr3_nt: TGCAGCCCTGTGACAGGGGAGTTCGAGACCCAGTACTTC

v_call: TRBV12-3/TRBV12-4
j_call: TRBJ1-1
clone_size: many
d_call: NA
cdr3_aa: CASRQSYVKAFF
cdr3_nt: TGTGCCAGCAGGCAGTCGTATGTCAAAGCTTTCTTT

v_call: TRBV7-8
j_call: TRBJ1-1
clone_size: NA
d_call: NA
cdr3_aa: CASSPRLRLSEAFF
cdr3_nt: TGTGCCAGCAGCCCTCGTTTAAGGTTGTCTGAAGCTTTCTTT

v_call: TRBV5-6
j_call: TRBJ1-2
clone_size: few
d_call: NA
cdr3_aa: CASSLPGTRQDGYTF
cdr3_nt: TGTGCCAGCAGCCTACCCGGGACAAGACAAGATGGCTACACCTTC

v_call: TRBV20-1
j_call: TRBJ2-1
clone_size: once
d_call: NA
cdr3_aa: CSARVSGNEQFF
cdr3_nt: TGCAGTGCTAGAGTAAGCGGGAATGAGCAGTTCTTC

v_call: TRBV2
j_call: TRBJ1-1
clone_size: many
d_call: NA
cdr3_aa: CASSEGISEAFF
cdr3_nt: TGTGCCAGCAGTGAGGGGATCTCGGAAGCTTTCTTT

v_call: TRBV10-3
j_call: TRBJ2-3
clone_size: NA
d_call: NA
cdr3_aa: CASGRNTDTQYF
cdr3_nt: TGTGCCTCGGGGCGGAACACAGATACGCAGTATTTT

v_call: TRBV19
j_call: TRBJ2-7
clone_size: few
d_call: TRBD1
cdr3_aa: CASSTTTGGFYEQYF
cdr3_nt: TGTGCCAGTAGTACGACGACAGGGGGGTTCTACGAGCAGTACTTC

v_call: TRBV25-1
j_call: TRBJ1-6
clone_size: many
d_call: NA
cdr3_aa: CASSEFGRSPLHF
cdr3_nt: TGTGCCAGCAGTGAATTTGGGCGTTCACCCCTCCACTTT

v_call: TRBV4-3
j_call: TRBJ2-2
clone_size: NA
d_call: TRBD1
cdr3_aa: CASSRDRGPGELFF
cdr3_nt: TGCGCCAGCAGCCGGGACAGGGGACCCGGGGAGCTGTTTTTT

v_call: TRBV7-8
j_call: TRBJ1-5
clone_size: NA
d_call: TRBD1
cdr3_aa: CASSTVTGQGDEPQHF
cdr3_nt: TGTGCCAGCAGCACGGTAACGGGACAGGGAGATGAGCCCCAGCATTTT

v_call: TRBV28
j_call: TRBJ1-2
clone_size: NA
d_call: NA
cdr3_aa: CASSSPGPDGYTF
cdr3_nt: TGTGCCAGCAGTTCGCCGGGGCCTGATGGCTACACCTTC

v_call: TRBV27
j_call: TRBJ2-7
clone_size: few
d_call: NA
cdr3_aa: CASSLLPLGPLYEQYF
cdr3_nt: TGTGCCAGCAGTTTATTACCTTTAGGCCCTCTCTACGAGCAGTACTTC

v_call: TRBV4-3
j_call: TRBJ2-5
clone_size: few
d_call: NA
cdr3_aa: CASSQDLTGDYQETQYF
cdr3_nt: TGCGCCAGCAGCCAAGATCTGACAGGTGACTACCAAGAGACCCAGTACTTC

v_call: TRBV2
j_call: TRBJ1-2
clone_size: NA
d_call: NA
cdr3_aa: CASSQASYGYTF
cdr3_nt: TGTGCCAGCAGCCAAGCTTCCTATGGCTACACCTTC

v_call: TRBV7-9
j_call: TRBJ1-4
clone_size: NA
d_call: NA
cdr3_aa: CASSLADNYEKLFF
cdr3_nt: TGTGCCAGCAGCTTAGCGGACAATTATGAAAAACTGTTTTTT

v_call: TRBV20-1
j_call: TRBJ2-7
clone_size: NA
d_call: TRBD2
cdr3_aa: CSASTTSDWQYF
cdr3_nt: TGCAGTGCTTCAACTACTAGCGATTGGCAGTACTTC

v_call: TRBV7-8
j_call: TRBJ2-2
clone_size: NA
d_call: TRBD2
cdr3_aa: CASSSGLAGVTGELSW
cdr3_nt: TGTGCCAGCAGCTCCGGACTAGCGGGAGTCACCGGGGAGCTGTCTTGG

v_call: TRBV6-5
j_call: TRBJ1-2
clone_size: NA
d_call: TRBD1
cdr3_aa: CASSPVTGTANYGYTF
cdr3_nt: TGTGCCAGCAGTCCAGTGACCGGGACAGCTAACTATGGCTACACCTTC

v_call: TRBV5-4
j_call: TRBJ2-6
clone_size: NA
d_call: NA
cdr3_aa: CASSPDGSSGANVLTF
cdr3_nt: TGTGCCAGCAGCCCCGACGGTTCTTCTGGGGCCAACGTCCTGACTTTC

v_call: TRBV7-9
j_call: TRBJ2-7
clone_size: NA
d_call: TRBD2
cdr3_aa: CASSRTSAFSYEQYF
cdr3_nt: TGTGCCAGCAGCCGGACTAGCGCCTTCTCCTACGAGCAGTACTTC

v_call: TRBV10-3
j_call: TRBJ2-5
clone_size: NA
d_call: TRBD2
cdr3_aa: CASRSGRAGETQYF
cdr3_nt: TGTGCCAGCAGGAGCGGGAGGGCCGGGGAGACCCAGTACTTC

v_call: TRBV7-2
j_call: TRBJ2-7
clone_size: NA
d_call: NA
cdr3_aa: CASSFNRQNQPQQYF
cdr3_nt: TGTGCCAGCAGCTTCAACAGACAAAATCAGCCCCAGCAGTACTTC

v_call: TRBV7-9
j_call: TRBJ1-3
clone_size: many
d_call: TRBD1
cdr3_aa: CASSLTGTGFAGNTIYF
cdr3_nt: TGTGCCAGCAGCCTCACCGGGACAGGATTCGCTGGAAACACCATATATTTT